Shown below are 25 T cell receptor beta chains from a single sample sequenced in a study of T cells in Graves' hyperthyroidism and ophthalmopathy. RNA transcripts were the template for amplifying TCR beta CDR3 regions. Researchers ran a first-round RT-PCR on the TCR CDR3 using the HTBI primer set. TCRdb re-analysed the multiplex PCR reads in MiXCR, keeping a single row per CDR3 protein. The sample lists approximately 400,000 distinct CDR3 sequences; around 14% were seen once. The specimen sequenced was blood. The receptors originated from a woman in her sixties or seventies with Graves' hyperthyroidism.

This clonotype was observed many times. This chain joins TRBV30 and TRBJ2-5, with D possibly being TRBD2 (5 bases). V was clipped by 4 bases and J by 0 bases, with 12 bases between them. CDR3 length: 14 amino acids. The germline CDR1 and CDR2 sequences are GTSNPN and SVGIG (reference sequence). CDR3 loop: CAWKETNNQETQYF. CDR3 in DNA: TGTGCCTGGAAGGAGACTAACAACCAAGAGACCCAGTACTTC.

This clonotype came up many times. The chain carries TRBV29-1 and TRBJ1-1; unclear D gene. V shed 6 bases and J shed 0 bases, with 14 bases lying between them. From germline, CDR1 is SQVTM and CDR2 ANQGSEA. This CDR3 has 14 residues. The CDR3 protein is CSVIILPMNTEAFF. The CDR3 nucleotides read TGCAGCGTGATCATATTGCCCATGAACACTGAAGCTTTCTTT.

This clonotype was observed at least ten times. The chain combines TRBV11-2 with TRBJ1-2, with 10 bases that match TRBD1. This CDR3 spans 12 amino acids. Germline lookup yields CDR1 SGHAT and CDR2 FQNNGV. J gave up 4 bases and V 9 bases, and 2 bases lay outside the gene matches. The CDR3 bases are TGTGCCAGTCGGACAGGGGGCTATGGCTACACCTTC. Translating gives CASRTGGYGYTF.

This clonotype appeared many times. The chain combines TRBV3-1 with TRBJ1-2; 8 nucleotides agree with TRBD1. The CDR3 is 15 residues long. From germline, CDR1 is LGHDT and CDR2 YNNKEL (reference sequence). V lost 3 bases and J lost 1; bases outside the gene matches: 4. The CDR3 sequence: CASSQTGDFNYGYTF. CDR3 nucleotide sequence: TGTGCCAGCAGCCAGACAGGGGACTTTAACTATGGCTACACCTTC.

This clonotype was counted at least ten times. The CDR3 protein is CATSKADTYEQYF. The CDR3, as DNA: TGTGCCACCAGTAAGGCTGACACCTACGAGCAGTACTTC. V is TRBV24-1 and J is TRBJ2-7; D gene uncertain. The germline gives CDR1 KGHDR, CDR2 SFDVKD. The CDR3 is 13 residues long. Trimming left V 6 bases short and J 2 bases short, with 10 bases between.

This clonotype was picked up many times. The conserved phenylalanine or tryptophan normally closing the CDR3 is absent here, so this likely arose from a read error. This sequence joins TRBV3-1 and TRBJ1-1, with 8 bases fitting TRBD1. J lost 4 bases, V lost 5 bases, and 3 bases had no gene match. Germline assignment: CDR1 LGHDT and CDR2 YNNKEL (reference sequence). This CDR3 spans 13 amino acids. CDR3 DNA: TGTGCCAGCAGCAGTACAGGGGGCACTGAAGCTTTCCTT. Translation gives CASSSTGGTEAFL.

Many counts were recorded for this clonotype. The V and J genes are TRBV27 and TRBJ2-7; D unclear. The germline V gene has CDR1 MNHEY and CDR2 SMNVEV (reference sequence). Trimming took 7 bases from V and 5 from J, leaving 15 bases between them. This CDR3 region has 13 residues. CDR3 protein: CASKVPTVHEQYF. As DNA, the CDR3 is TGTGCCAGCAAAGTACCGACCGTCCACGAGCAGTACTTC.

This clonotype was seen ten or more times. The V call is TRBV7-2, the J call TRBJ2-7; D unclear. The V end lost 4 bases, the J end lost 0 bases, and 7 bases lay between the germline ends. Per the germline V gene, CDR1 is SGHTA and CDR2 is FQGNSA. This CDR3 is built from 13 residues. CDR3 DNA: TGTGCCAGCAGCTCCCACTTCTCCTACGAGCAGTACTTC. Translating gives CASSSHFSYEQYF. The entire variable domain, with the rest obtained from reference TRBV7-2 and TRBJ2-7, is as follows: GAGVSQSPSNKVTEKGKDVELRCDPISGHTALYWYRQSLGQGLEFLIYFQGNSAPDKSGLPSDRFSAERTGGSVSTLTIQRTQQEDSAVYLCASSSHFSYEQYFGPGTRLTVT.

This clonotype was found many times. This chain joins TRBV12-3 or TRBV12-4 and TRBJ1-2; tentatively, D is TRBD1 (5 bases). The CDR3 is 17 amino acids. The germline V and J ends were trimmed by 3 bases and 0 bases, with 17 bases remaining between them. The CDR3 sequence is CASSFGPNHRSNYGYTF. CDR3 nucleotide sequence: TGTGCCAGCAGTTTTGGCCCTAATCACAGGTCTAACTATGGCTACACCTTC.

The genes are TRBV2 and TRBJ2-5, with D possibly TRBD2 on 7 matching bases. The germline V gene has CDR1 SNHLY and CDR2 FYNNEI. CDR3 length equals 14 residues. Trimming took 2 bases from V and 2 from J, leaving 9 bases between them. Here the CDR3 reads CASSERGGQETQYF. The CDR3 nucleotides read TGTGCCAGCAGTGAAAGGGGGGGGCAAGAGACCCAGTACTTC.

To note about this clonotype: A read error may be the cause here, since a much bigger clone is one base away. The rearrangement links TRBV20-1 to TRBJ1-1; D call uncertain. The CDR3 has 13 amino acids. Trimming took 0 bases from V and 0 from J, leaving 5 bases between them. Germline lookup yields CDR1 DFQATT and CDR2 SNEGSKA (reference sequence). This CDR3 reads CSARDLMNTEAFF. The CDR3 DNA reads TGCAGTGCTAGAGATCTGATGAACACTGAAGCTTTCTTT.

This clonotype was found many times. The V and J genes are TRBV5-6 and TRBJ2-2; D remains unclear. Trimming took off 2 bases at V and 0 bases at J, with 11 bases between the two ends. Germline CDR1 is SGHDT and CDR2 is YYEEEE. This CDR3 region has 16 residues. CDR3 bases: TGTGCCAGCAGCTTAACCCTTACCGCGAACACCGGGGAGCTGTTTTTT. Translation: CASSLTLTANTGELFF. Supplemented by reference TRBV5-6 and TRBJ2-2, the full variable domain reads DAGVTQSPTHLIKTRGQQVTLRCSPKSGHDTVSWYQQALGQGPQFIFQYYEEEERQRGNFPDRFSGHQFPNYSSELNVNALLLGDSALYLCASSLTLTANTGELFFGEGSRLTVL.

This clonotype was detected ten times or more. The chain has TRBV12-5 and TRBJ2-1; the D is unclear. The CDR3 totals 17 residues. Germline V lookup: CDR1 LGHNT, CDR2 FRNRAP. Trimming took off 7 bases at V and 0 bases at J, with 19 bases between the two ends. CDR3 nucleotide sequence: TGTGCTAGTGCCTACCCCCCGACACTGAGCTCCTACAATGAGCAGTTCTTC. It translates to CASAYPPTLSSYNEQFF.

Details on this clonotype: A much larger clone sits a single nucleotide away, making a read error possible. The final CDR3 position lacks the conserved phenylalanine or tryptophan, pointing to a likely read error. The chain links TRBV11-2 to TRBJ2-7; D not resolved. CDR3 length: 13 amino acids. Germline CDR1 SGHAT, CDR2 FQNNGV. Trimming shortened V by 5 bases and J by 2 bases, and 10 bases separated the two germline ends. The CDR3 spells CASSVGTAYEQYL. The CDR3 DNA reads as TGTGCCAGCAGCGTCGGCACCGCCTACGAGCAGTACCTC.

This clonotype was counted many times. The rearrangement joins TRBV5-8 to TRBJ2-3; the match to TRBD2 covers 9 bases. Germline CDR1 reads SGHTS; CDR2 reads YDEGEE. Trimming at V came to 3 bases and at J to 2 bases, leaving 7 bases not matched to a gene. The CDR3 runs 16 residues. The CDR3 is CASSSGTSPSTDTQYF. In nucleotides, the CDR3 is TGTGCCAGCAGCTCAGGGACTAGCCCCTCCACAGATACGCAGTATTTT.

This clonotype was seen ten or more times. The V gene is TRBV7-9, the J gene TRBJ1-1; possibly TRBD1 for D (6 bases). This CDR3 contains 14 residues. Germline CDR1 is SEHNR and CDR2 is FQNEAQ (reference sequence). Trimming stripped 6 bases from V and 5 bases from J, with 16 bases between. This CDR3 is CASRPTGWGTEAFF. The CDR3 DNA sequence: TGTGCCAGCAGACCTACAGGGTGGGGGACTGAAGCTTTCTTT.

V usage is TRBV4-1 and J usage is TRBJ1-5; no clear D. The CDR3 is made up of 12 amino acids. Germline loops: CDR1 MGHRA, CDR2 YSYEKL. Between the trimmed V and J ends, which lost 3 bases and 9 bases, there was a span of 9 bases. The CDR3 region is CASSHPVGPQHF. The CDR3 nucleotides are TGCGCCAGCAGCCACCCTGTCGGGCCCCAGCATTTT.

This clonotype came up many times. The chain uses TRBV7-9 and TRBJ2-5; TRBD1 matches 7 bases. There are 12 residues in the CDR3. Germline CDR1 reads SEHNR; CDR2 reads FQNEAQ (reference sequence). The CDR3: CAADRAQETQYF. Written as DNA, the CDR3 is TGTGCGGCTGACAGGGCCCAAGAGACCCAGTACTTC.

This clonotype appeared many times. The chain has TRBV9 and TRBJ2-7, with TRBD2 identical over 10 bases. Germline V gene data show CDR1 as SGDLS and CDR2 as YYNGEE. V lost 1 base to trimming and J lost 4 bases; unmatched junction nucleotides: 8. The CDR3 runs to 16 residues. The CDR3 protein is CASSVSESGRVYEQYF. CDR3 DNA: TGTGCCAGCAGCGTATCGGAAAGCGGGAGGGTATACGAGCAGTACTTC.

This chain links TRBV7-2 with TRBJ1-2; no reliable D call. The ends were cut back, 1 base at V and 5 bases at J, with 14 bases in the middle. The CDR3 loop spans 15 amino acids. The germline CDR1 and CDR2 sequences are SGHTA and FQGNSA. The CDR3 DNA sequence: TGTGCCAGCAGCTTAGGTTGGACGGCCAGTTATGGCTACACCTTC. Its protein is CASSLGWTASYGYTF.

This clonotype was detected ten times or more. The chain combines TRBV11-2 with TRBJ2-1; 9 bases fit TRBD2. The CDR3 has 16 amino acids. V was clipped by 6 bases and J by 1 base; unmatched bases: 7. CDR1 and CDR2 (germline): SGHAT, FQNNGV. Written as DNA, the CDR3 is TGTGCCAGCAGTCGAACTAGCGGGCCATCCTACAATGAGCAGTTCTTC. Protein: CASSRTSGPSYNEQFF.

This clonotype was counted ten times or more. The gene calls are TRBV28 and TRBJ1-2; no clear D. The V end was cut by 4 bases, the J end by 1 base, with 13 bases between. This CDR3 has 15 residues. The germline V gene has CDR1 MDHEN and CDR2 SYDVKM. In DNA form, the CDR3 reads TGTGCCAGCAGTTCCGGGTTCCGGAGTAACTATGGCTACACCTTC. Its translation is CASSSGFRSNYGYTF.

This clonotype occurred a few times. In DNA form, the CDR3 reads TGTGCCAGCTCACCATCCCCACCCGGCCTAACGGGACACAATGAGCAGTTCTTC. This gives the protein CASSPSPPGLTGHNEQFF. The V gene is TRBV18, the J gene TRBJ2-1; D could derive from TRBD1 or TRBD2 (5 bases each). The length of the CDR3 is 18 residues. V lost 2 bases and J lost 5, with 22 bases in between. Germline assignment: CDR1 KGHSH and CDR2 LQKENI. The full variable domain, completed using reference TRBV18 and TRBJ2-1, is NAGVMQNPRHLVRRRGQEARLRCSPMKGHSHVYWYRQLPEEGLKFMVYLQKENIIDESGMPKERFSAEFPKEGPSILRIQQVVRGDSAAYFCASSPSPPGLTGHNEQFFGPGTRLTVL.

The chain uses TRBV27 and TRBJ2-4; D is unresolved. This CDR3 comprises 15 residues. V was cut by 1 base and J by 1 base, with 8 bases left in between. CDR1 is MNHEY, CDR2 SMNVEV, per germline (reference sequence). Here the CDR3 reads CASSLLPGAKNIQYF. CDR3 DNA: TGTGCCAGCAGTTTATTACCGGGCGCCAAAAACATTCAGTACTTC.

At least ten counts were recorded for this clonotype. J is TRBJ1-3 and V is TRBV30; TRBD1 is a possible D gene (5 bases). Trimming removed 4 bases at V and 0 bases at J, with 22 bases between. The CDR3 has 18 residues. CDR1 and CDR2 from the germline V gene are GTSNPN and SVGIG (reference sequence). The CDR3, as DNA: TGTGCCTGGACCCGCCACGACAGATCTAAATTCTCTGGAAACACCATATATTTT. Protein sequence: CAWTRHDRSKFSGNTIYF. The variable domain in full, with the rest retrieved from reference TRBV30 and TRBJ1-3, is SQTIHQWPATLVQPVGSPLSLECTVEGTSNPNLYWYRQAAGRGLQLLFYSVGIGQISSEVPQNLSASRPQDRQFILSSKKLLLSDSGFYLCAWTRHDRSKFSGNTIYFGEGSWLTVV.